Listed below are T cell receptor beta chains from one sample, sequenced in a study of T-cell reconstitution after alpha-beta-depleted transplantation in children. One entry per CDR3 protein results from TCRdb running MiXCR on the PCR reads. Found here are some 490,000 distinct CDR3 sequences, 12% of them singletons; the top ten hold 4.5% to 6%. This sample comprised PBMCs from the stem cell graft donor, obtained from the stem cell graft. The source of these receptors is a human donor who donated a stem cell graft to a child with combined immunodeficiency. Both conserved end residues are part of each CDR3. A D gene is named only where the DNA matches it firmly. Size is omitted from some rows. Given values are once, few, many or a class for expanded clones.

CASSLAFYNEQFF	TGTGCCAGCAGCCTAGCGTTCTACAATGAGCAGTTCTTC	NA	TRBV2	NA	TRBJ2-1
CASSLDAVKNIQYF	TGTGCCAGCAGCTTAGACGCGGTCAAAAACATTCAGTACTTC	NA	TRBV7-8	NA	TRBJ2-4
CASSEGWSGAFEQFF	TGTGCCAGCAGTGAAGGATGGTCAGGAGCTTTTGAGCAGTTCTTC	NA	TRBV6-1	NA	TRBJ2-1
CASSLAFFPDTQYF	TGTGCCAGCAGCTTAGCGTTCTTTCCAGATACGCAGTATTTT	few	TRBV7-9	NA	TRBJ2-3
CASSRRGLAGLNEQFF	TGTGCCAGCAGCCGCAGGGGACTAGCGGGCCTCAATGAGCAGTTCTTC	NA	TRBV4-2	TRBD2	TRBJ2-1
CASSYVGGTAYGYTF	TGTGCCAGCAGTTACGTTGGGGGCACGGCCTATGGCTACACCTTC	few	TRBV6-5	NA	TRBJ1-2
CASSGGDLGDTQYF	TGTGCCAGCAGCGGCGGGGATCTGGGAGATACGCAGTATTTT	NA	TRBV5-6	NA	TRBJ2-3
CASAGDTSYEQYF	TGTGCCAGCGCCGGGGACACCTCCTACGAGCAGTACTTC	many	TRBV6-2/TRBV6-3	NA	TRBJ2-7
CAIEVTGELFF	TGTGCCATCGAGGTCACCGGGGAGCTGTTTTTT	many	TRBV10-3	NA	TRBJ2-2
CASSWGAKSYEQYF	TGTGCCAGCAGCTGGGGGGCCAAGTCCTACGAGCAGTACTTC	many	TRBV13	NA	TRBJ2-7
CASSGLLSGTDTQYF	TGCGCCAGCAGTGGTCTACTCTCTGGCACAGATACGCAGTATTTT	few	TRBV5-1	NA	TRBJ2-3
CAISAGQSSYEQYF	TGTGCCATCAGTGCCGGACAGAGCTCCTACGAGCAGTACTTC	few	TRBV10-3	NA	TRBJ2-7